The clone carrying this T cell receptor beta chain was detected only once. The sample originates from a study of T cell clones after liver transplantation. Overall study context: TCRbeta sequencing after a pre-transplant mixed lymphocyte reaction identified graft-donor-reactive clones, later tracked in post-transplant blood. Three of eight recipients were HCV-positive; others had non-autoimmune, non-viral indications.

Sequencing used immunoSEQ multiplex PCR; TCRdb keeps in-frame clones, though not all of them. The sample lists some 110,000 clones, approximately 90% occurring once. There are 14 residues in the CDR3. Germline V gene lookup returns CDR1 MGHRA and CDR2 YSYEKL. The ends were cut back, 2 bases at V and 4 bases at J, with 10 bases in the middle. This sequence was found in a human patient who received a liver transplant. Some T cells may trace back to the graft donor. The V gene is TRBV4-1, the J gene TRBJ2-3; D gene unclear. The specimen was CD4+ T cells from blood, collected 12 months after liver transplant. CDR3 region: CASSQYLGADTQYF. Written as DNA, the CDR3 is TGCGCCAGCAGCCAATACCTCGGCGCAGATACGCAGTATTTT.